A selection of T cell receptor beta chains follows, all from one sample in a study of Graves' ophthalmopathy and Graves' hyperthyroidism. TCRdb independently ran MiXCR on the multiplex PCR reads; one entry per CDR3 protein. The repertoire holds about 1.2 million distinct CDR3 sequences, with about 40% as singletons. The specimen was peripheral blood or thyroid tissue (not recorded which). Source of these receptors: an adult man with Graves' hyperthyroidism. CDR3s include the opening cysteine and the closing phenylalanine or tryptophan. A D gene is named only where the DNA matches it firmly. Only part of the rows carry a size: once, few, many, or a class if the clone is expanded.

J gene | D gene | clone size | V gene | CDR3 DNA | CDR3 protein
TRBJ2-7 | . | many | TRBV7-8 | TGTGCCAGCAGCTTAGAGAGGGCTGGCTCCTACGAACAGTACTTC | CASSLERAGSYEQYF
TRBJ1-4 | TRBD1 | few | TRBV12-3/TRBV12-4 | TGTGCCAGCAGTCCCGGCAGGGGGAATGAAAAACTGTTTTTT | CASSPGRGNEKLFF
TRBJ2-7 | TRBD2 | few | TRBV12-3/TRBV12-4 | TGTGCCAGCAGTCCCCATAGCGGGAGAGATTACGAGCAGTACTTC | CASSPHSGRDYEQYF
TRBJ1-2 | . | . | TRBV7-8 | TGTGCCAGCAGCTTAGTAGTGGGCAGCCTCTATGGCTACACCTTC | CASSLVVGSLYGYTF
TRBJ2-2 | . | few | TRBV2 | TGTGCCAGCAGTGACCCTCAGTCAAACCTTGGGGGACCGCCGCCAAACACCGGGGAGCTGTTTTTT | CASSDPQSNLGGPPPNTGELFF
TRBJ1-6 | . | many | TRBV19 | TGTGCCAGTAGTATCCACCCGGGGCAGGGAGAGAAGCCCCTCCACTTT | CASSIHPGQGEKPLHF
TRBJ2-2 | . | . | TRBV20-1 | TGCAGTGCGCTAAAAGCAGGGAACACCGGGGAGCTGTTTTTT | CSALKAGNTGELFF
TRBJ2-5 | TRBD2 | . | TRBV7-2 | TGCGCCAGCAGCGACCTAGCGGGAGAAGAGACCCAGTACTTC | CASSDLAGEETQYF
TRBJ2-5 | TRBD1 | few | TRBV19 | TGTGCCAGTAGTATACTCGGGACAGGGGGCGAATTGGAGACCCAGTACTTC | CASSILGTGGELETQYF
TRBJ1-2 | TRBD1 | many | TRBV14 | TGTGCCAGCGGACAGGGTTTCGGCGGCTACACCTTC | CASGQGFGGYTF
TRBJ1-2 | TRBD1 | few | TRBV9 | TGTGCCAGCAGCCACCGACAGGGGGCTTACTATGGCTACACCTTC | CASSHRQGAYYGYTF
TRBJ1-4 | . | . | TRBV20-1 | TGCAGTGCTTGGGTGGCAACTAATGAAAAACTGTTTTTT | CSAWVATNEKLFF
TRBJ1-5 | . | many | TRBV20-1 | TGCAGTGCTAGCGATCAGGGTGCACATCAGCCCCAGCATTTT | CSASDQGAHQPQHF
TRBJ1-1 | . | many | TRBV19 | TGTGCCAGTAGTAATGGAGGGGCTTGGCTTGCGGACGGAAACACTGAAGCTTTCTTT | CASSNGGAWLADGNTEAFF
TRBJ2-5 | . | few | TRBV12-3/TRBV12-4 | TGTGCCAGCAGTTCACGACAGGATCTTCAAGAGACCCAGTACTTC | CASSSRQDLQETQYF
TRBJ1-5 | TRBD1 | . | TRBV2 | TGTGCCAGCAGTGATGCAGGGGACAGCCCGACACATTTT | CASSDAGDSPTHF
TRBJ1-1 | . | many | TRBV9 | TGTGCCAGCAGCAAGCAGGGGACCACTGAAGCTTTCTTT | CASSKQGTTEAFF
TRBJ1-2 | TRBD1 | . | TRBV7-9 | TGCGCCAGCAGCCAACAAGGACAGGGGGATGGCTACACCTTC | CASSQQGQGDGYTF
TRBJ2-7 | TRBD1 | many | TRBV7-6 | TGTGCCAGCAGCCCCCGGGGGACAGGCTACGAGCAGTACTTC | CASSPRGTGYEQYF
TRBJ1-1 | . | . | TRBV24-1 | TGTGCTAGAGATCCGAACACTGAAGCTTTCTTT | CARDPNTEAFF
TRBJ1-2 | . | . | TRBV4-1 | TGCGCCAGCAGCCAAGATTTAACGGGGTACGGAGGCTACACCTTC | CASSQDLTGYGGYTF
TRBJ1-5 | . | once | TRBV10-3 | TGTGCCATCAGTGAGCCGACACTCGGCGGCAATCAGCCCCAGCATTTT | CAISEPTLGGNQPQHF
TRBJ2-5 | . | few | TRBV29-1 | TGCAGCAGTGACTGGGGGGCGGGGCAAGAGACCCAGTACTTC | CSSDWGAGQETQYF
TRBJ1-1 | . | few | TRBV6-5 | TGTGCCAGCACCCTGACGTCGGGGCCGAACACTGAAGCTTTCTTT | CASTLTSGPNTEAFF
TRBJ1-2 | . | many | TRBV7-2 | TGTGCCAGCAGCCCAACAGGAGACGATGGCTACACCTTC | CASSPTGDDGYTF
TRBJ2-2 | TRBD2 | many | TRBV7-6 | TGTGCCAGCAGCTTTAGCGGGTCCGGGGAGCTGTTTTTT | CASSFSGSGELFF
TRBJ1-6 | TRBD1 | . | TRBV5-5 | TGTGCCAGCAGCTCAAACCGGGACAGGGATTCACCCCTCCACTTT | CASSSNRDRDSPLHF
TRBJ2-5 | TRBD2 | many | TRBV20-1 | TGCAGTGCCCCGACTAGCTTAGAGACCCAGTACTTC | CSAPTSLETQYF
TRBJ1-4 | . | few | TRBV19 | TGTGCCAGTAGTCCCATCGCAGGGATTCTGGGTGAAAAACTGTTTTTT | CASSPIAGILGEKLFF